This TCR beta chain was recorded in a study of cytomegalovirus exposure and HLA in healthy donors (dated by TCRdb to the late 2010s). Study-wide context: An earlier analysis of several hundred of the donors reported 276 Gb of sequence data and 117 million unique TCR beta sequences obtained from 150 million to 200 million T cells. An early release covering 500 to 750 HLA-typed donors comprised approximately 290 gigabases of sequencing data and 85 million or so unique TCR sequences. The genetic ancestry cluster associated with self-reported Caucasian donors included roughly four fifths of the roughly 360 genotyped donors. The study aimed to test whether signatures of past pathogen exposure could be identified by cataloging public T cell receptors. Using immunosequencing, the study profiled T cell repertoires from about 650 subjects and related those repertoires to cytomegalovirus serostatus. A separate validation cohort of 100 to 150 different subjects was used in addition to the approximately 670-subject first cohort. The study combined high-throughput TCR immunosequencing, statistical association of individual TCRs with disease status, and machine learning to predict cytomegalovirus infection status. A later analysis re-analyzed previously published TCR beta repertoires from about 600 donors and added high-resolution HLA genotyping to study TCR occurrence patterns. Rather than drawing on any new phenotypic data, the later analysis identified candidate immune exposures from TCR beta sequences and the way those sequences occurred across donors. In an earlier analysis of over 550 of the donors, high-throughput TCR beta sequencing was used to judge whether each TCR beta V gene segment behaved as functional or pseudogenic. Donor age, sex, ethnicity and CMV serostatus were compiled together with the repertoire data. Genome-wide SNP genotypes for about three fifths of the roughly 670 donors were used in a later genetic analysis, which treated that subset as a discovery cohort. All discovery cohort repertoires had been generated on a single sequencing platform. HLA typing covered class I and class II loci at four-digit resolution. Typing coverage varied by locus: roughly 620-640 donors for A, B, C, DRB1 and DQB1; under 550 for DQA1; 600 to 610 for DPA1; approximately 470 for DPB1. Five DR-DQ haplotypes were treated as single units for association and clustering because of strong linkage in the cohort. Among 398 genotyped donors of the cohort, an average of approximately 240,000 unique TCR beta nucleotide sequences was sequenced per donor, of which 15% to 20% were non-productive.

What the work shows at the level of the full study, not this receptor alone: Immune exposure information for the cohort was limited to CMV serostatus. When HLA alleles, especially DR and DQ, strongly co-occurred, attributing TCR associations to individual alleles was difficult. In a later genetic analysis, a missense DCLRE1C variant was associated with V-gene and J-gene trimming of TCR beta chains, and the association was replicated in an independent cohort. Some IMGT-functional V segments, including TRBV6-2 and TRBV6-3, could not be told apart with the 87-base-pair reads, so those segments were excluded. The presence/absence analyses assumed that sequencing depth was roughly uniform across donors, and that assumption may not be true. In the study, 150 to 200 TCR beta chains were listed as associated with cytomegalovirus. This cohort had only TCR beta chains sequenced, and the lack of alpha or paired-chain data limited which features could be detected. Cytomegalovirus status was reported to be diagnosed by the classifier with high specificity and sensitivity in both the original and validation cohorts. A group of highly shared sequence variants was considered likely to be a technical artifact of the sequencing pipeline. Three of the identified cytomegalovirus-associated TCR beta chains were confirmed in vitro to be specific for cytomegalovirus antigens. A later analysis found that most CMV-associated TCR beta chains appeared HLA-restricted, with HLA associations seemingly driven largely by CMV exposure. Broadly in line with IMGT annotations, most TCR beta V segments showed up in productive rearrangements about 87% or about 30% of the time in an earlier analysis of several hundred of the donors. Because counts were too low, seventeen rarely observed V segments, including chromosome 9 orphons, were excluded from the earlier analysis of under 650 of the donors. According to a later analysis, TCR association rates differed among HLA loci, with DRB1 alleles showing the most associated TCRs and HLA-C alleles showing the fewest. In a later analysis, 15,000 to 20,000 TCR beta sequences were associated with specific HLA alleles at a false discovery rate of 0.05. Most TCR sequences were seen in very few donors, while some public TCRs were found in many individuals. Linkage disequilibrium might explain the correlated functional status among segregating V segments, but an unknown experimental factor could not be excluded. Because HLA typing was missing for some donors at each locus, association tests included only the typed subset. In a later analysis, several top co-occurrence clusters were reported to appear linked to parvovirus B19, influenza, CMV and Epstein-Barr virus. In a later genetic analysis, fewer N-insertions in productive TCRs were reported among donors in an Asian-associated ancestry cluster than the roughly 640-donor mean. In a later analysis, HLA-associated TCR beta chains were found to be more clonally expanded and to have lower generation probabilities than equally common non-associated chains. According to the authors, the approach could potentially be generalized to other disease states and immunological phenotypes. A further reported finding was that TCR beta sequences accurately predicted the HLA-A and HLA-B alleles for most subjects in the first cohort.

In total, roughly 670 healthy bone marrow donors made up the cohort. Cohort members were all nominally healthy when sampled, although unrecorded immune exposures were likely present. The donor tested CMV seronegative and was one of the 352 seronegative cohort members. Each donor provided a peripheral blood sample, and peripheral blood mononuclear cells were used for TCR beta sequencing. Genomic DNA was extracted from the blood cell samples with the Qiagen DNeasy Blood Extraction Kit. The V end gives up 4 bases and the J end 4 bases, leaving 9 bases in the junction not matched to a gene. Taken from cysteine to phenylalanine, the CDR3 has 15 residues. CDR3 DNA is the only sequence kept; it has 45 bases, read in frame from the first base. The germline V gene encodes CDR1 LGHNA and CDR2 YNFKEQ. Comments on this clone: Which antigen it targets is not known. Per-nucleotide qualities are absent, and no much larger clonotype sits a single base away.

The library came from the immunoSEQ multiplex PCR assay. A mixture of 60 forward primers for TCR Vbeta segments and 13 reverse primers for TCR Jbeta segments was used in the multiplex PCR. A multiplex PCR assay on genomic DNA amplified the CDR3 region of rearranged TCR beta genes. On the Illumina HiSeq System, the amplified TCR beta libraries were sequenced as 87-base-pair reads. For the original study's pipeline: A later analysis counted approximately 84 million unique TCR beta chains across the 550 to 750 repertoires, and roughly 10 million of these chains were shared by at least two donors. Raw reads were error-corrected and collapsed into unique sequences by a nearest-neighbor algorithm in which closely related sequences were merged to remove PCR and sequencing errors. Alignment of CDR3 sequences to IMGT reference sequences was used to assign V, D and J gene segments. For a sequence to be retained, a match of at least six nucleotides to both a V gene segment and a J gene segment was required. A rearrangement counted as productive if the CDR3 had no stop codons and remained in frame with V and J, and every other rearrangement counted as non-productive. Following IMGT convention, CDR3 was defined as the stretch from the second conserved V-encoded cysteine up to the conserved J-encoded phenylalanine. The earlier analysis of about 500 of the donors excluded sequences that lacked an unambiguous match to a single V gene segment. In an earlier analysis of 587 of the donors, V segments were called functional above 56.7% productive rearrangements and were called segregating when the between-donor standard deviation exceeded 5%. A statistical classification framework was developed to diagnose cytomegalovirus status using the catalog of TCR beta chain sequences. V and J gene assignment, in a later analysis, came from comparing TCR nucleotide sequences with IMGT/GENE-DB human TR gene sequences. Using the TCRdist pipeline, a later analysis assigned CDR3 sequences along with most-parsimonious VDJ recombination scenarios. In a later analysis, each TCR beta chain was defined by its CDR3 amino acid sequence together with its V-gene family, and reads lacking a unique V-gene family were excluded. A later analysis removed 500 to 650 highly shared, low-generation-probability nucleotide sequences to deal with suspected cross-contamination and a sequencing artifact. A later analysis calculated a clonal expansion index for each public chain from normalized within-repertoire ranks of inferred template counts. A later analysis computed generation probabilities with a VDJ recombination model fitted to out-of-frame rearrangements, and checked the results against IGoR. In a later analysis, hypergeometric tests were used to score TCR-TCR, TCR-HLA and TCR-CMV co-occurrence, with a repertoire-size bias correction applied to TCR pairs. To estimate false discovery rates, a later analysis permuted the HLA or CMV assignments 20 times. In a later analysis, co-occurring TCRs were grouped with DBSCAN, and TCRdist sequence similarity was added when clustering was performed within HLA-allele-positive subsets. For co-occurrence clustering, repertoires with fewer than 30,000 or more than 120,000 public chains were excluded, along with five repertoires with anomalous nucleotide sharing. TCRdb's version of the immuneACCESS table is confined to in-frame rearrangements and falls short of the full clone set. An unresolved V gene accounts for under half of the shortfall where checked; the remainder is of unknown origin. V, J and clone size reflect that table, while D and trimming were determined from the DNA. This sample gives about 36,000 clones in total; over 60% of them show up just once. The leading ten clones occupy about 6.5% of the sample.

The receptor was derived from a man younger than 45 in good health and CMV-seronegative. The sequenced material came from PBMCs. The V and J genes are TRBV4-2 and TRBJ2-7, with 8 bases aligning to TRBD2. CDR3 protein: CASSPGASGGYEQYF. In nucleotides, the sequence is TGTGCCAGCAGCCCAGGGGCCAGCGGGGGTTACGAGCAGTACTTC.